This TCR beta chain is from a study of blood T cell repertoires in COVID-19. Authors' analysis steps: Nucleated cell number was recorded as an estimate derived from reference gene primer amplification. Profiled with immunoSEQ multiplex PCR; TCRdb holds only in-frame clones, not every one. V and J calls and clone size are copied from that table; D and trimming were computed from the DNA. The sample lists 70,000 or so clones, about four fifths occurring once. V dropped 9 bases and J dropped 6 bases, with 24 bases sitting between them. Germline V gene lookup returns CDR1 MNHEY and CDR2 SMNVEV (reference sequence). The CDR3 is 16 amino acids.

Sequencing input: peripheral blood. The sequence came from a woman older than 75 with acute or convalescent COVID-19. The chain joins TRBV27 to TRBJ1-5; D is uncertain. The CDR3 sequence: CAREGFVKDSGQPQHF. As DNA, the CDR3 is TGTGCCAGAGAGGGATTTGTAAAAGATTCAGGTCAGCCCCAGCATTTT.